This TCR beta chain was obtained from a study of blood T cell repertoires in COVID-19. Study information: The samples span acute and convalescent COVID-19 from the United States, Italy and Spain. Nucleic acid was either cDNA or gDNA, and it came from T cells, B-cell-depleted T cells, or PBMCs.

How the authors handled the data: Estimates of nucleated cell counts were drawn from the amplification of reference gene primers. Some clones are missing from TCRdb's copy, which holds only in-frame ones; the method was immunoSEQ multiplex PCR. Clone size and the V and J calls come from that table; the DNA yielded D and trimming. The repertoire has 200,000 or so clones, about nine tenths of them found once; the top ten carry approximately 2.3%. Germline CDR1 SGHVS, CDR2 FNYEAQ. This CDR3 is 15 amino acids long. V was trimmed by 1 base and J by 4 bases, leaving 11 bases between them. The sequence was obtained from a man in his 70s with active or convalescent COVID-19. The sample was peripheral blood. The chain recombines TRBV7-6 with TRBJ1-5; no clear D gene. CDR3 bases: TGTGCCAGCAGCTTAGGTACAGACCGGAATCAGCCCCAGCATTTT. Its protein is CASSLGTDRNQPQHF.